This passage covers 21 T cell receptor beta chains from one sample sequenced in a study of T-cell memory formation after mild COVID-19. A single record per CDR3 protein comes from TCRdb applying MiXCR to the 5' RACE reads. Of around 430,000 distinct CDR3 sequences listed, roughly 15% are singletons. The specimen sequenced was PBMCs or a T cell subset sorted from them (not recorded which). These receptors were obtained from a man between 18 and 29 years old who had mild COVID-19 (a few samples of this study predate the infection). Cell type and time point are not known.

The V call is TRBV5-6, the J call TRBJ2-7; D unclear. The germline V and J ends were trimmed by 4 bases and 6 bases, with 17 bases remaining between them. CDR3 size: 14 residues. Germline V lookup: CDR1 SGHDT, CDR2 YYEEEE. The CDR3 region is CASSRVWRRSEQYV. In nucleotides, the CDR3 is TGTGCCAGCAGCCGGGTTTGGCGAAGGAGCGAGCAGTACGTC.

This clonotype was recorded at least ten times. The chain uses TRBV12-3 or TRBV12-4 and TRBJ2-1; 14 bases are shared with TRBD2. The CDR3 is 15 residues long. The V segment lost 6 bases and the J segment 5 bases; nucleotides outside the gene matches: 3. DNA of the CDR3: TGTGCCAGCAGGACGACTAGCGGGGGGGACAATGAGCAGTTCTTC. Residues: CASRTTSGGDNEQFF.

V is TRBV5-4 and J is TRBJ2-1; perhaps TRBD2 as D (5 bases). The V gene's germline CDR1 is SGHNT and CDR2 YYREEE (reference sequence). The ends were cut back, 10 bases at V and 6 bases at J, with 17 bases in the middle. The CDR3 runs 13 residues. The CDR3, as DNA: TGTGCCCTCCACTCTCGTGCGGGCAATGAGCAGTTCTTC. As protein: CALHSRAGNEQFF.

The chain recombines TRBV5-6 with TRBJ2-7; the D is unclear. V lost 4 bases and J 2 bases, leaving 10 bases between the germline ends. This CDR3 region has 13 residues. CDR1 is SGHDT and CDR2 is YYEEEE in the germline V gene. The CDR3 nucleotides are TGTGCCAGCAGCGTCGACCGACCCTACGAGCAGTACTTC. This translates into CASSVDRPYEQYF.

This clonotype was counted at least ten times. The chain combines TRBV9 with TRBJ1-2, with 10 bases matching TRBD1. The J segment lost 8 bases and the V segment lost 2 bases, leaving 6 bases of the junction unmatched. The CDR3 covers 14 residues. CDR1 is SGDLS and CDR2 is YYNGEE in the germline V gene. The CDR3 bases are TGTGCCAGCAGCGTTACCGGGACAGGGGAAGGCTACACCTTC. The encoded protein is CASSVTGTGEGYTF.

A few counts support this clonotype. J is TRBJ2-3 and V is TRBV5-5; D remains unclear. The V and J ends lost 1 base and 0 bases respectively, with 9 bases between them. Germline lookup yields CDR1 SGHKS and CDR2 YYEKEE (reference sequence). This CDR3 has 15 amino acids. The CDR3 DNA reads as TGTGCCAGCAGCTTGACCCCAGCTAGCACAGATACGCAGTATTTT. Protein product: CASSLTPASTDTQYF.

This clonotype showed up many times. This rearrangement joins TRBV18 to TRBJ2-5; weak D call: TRBD1 (6 bases). The CDR3 spans 14 residues. Per germline, CDR1 KGHSH and CDR2 LQKENI. V shed 3 bases and J shed 7 bases, with 15 bases lying between them. This chain's CDR3 is CASSPDRSRGTQYF. CDR3 in DNA: TGTGCCAGCTCACCTGACAGGTCGAGGGGGACCCAGTACTTC.

This clonotype was detected many times. The chain has TRBV6-5 and TRBJ2-5; unclear D gene. Germline lookup yields CDR1 MNHEY and CDR2 SVGAGI. Trimming removed 5 bases at V and 5 bases at J, with 9 bases between. The CDR3 is 12 amino acids. The CDR3 protein is CASSGSSETQYF. CDR3 coding DNA: TGTGCCAGCAGTGGTTCGTCGGAGACCCAGTACTTC.

This clonotype was seen more than once but under ten times. The CDR3 sequence: CSAQGAYEQYF. CDR3 in DNA: TGCAGTGCGCAGGGGGCCTACGAGCAGTACTTC. The rearrangement uses TRBV20-1 and TRBJ2-7; TRBD1 matches at 7 bases. CDR3 size: 11 residues. V shed 6 bases, J shed 2 bases, and the junction held 1 base outside the gene matches. Per germline, CDR1 DFQATT and CDR2 SNEGSKA (reference sequence).

The chain employs TRBV4-1 and TRBJ1-2; tentative D call: TRBD1 (5 bases). CDR1 and CDR2 from the germline V gene are MGHRA and YSYEKL. The ends were cut back, 11 bases at V and 1 base at J, with 26 bases in the middle. CDR3 length: 17 residues. The CDR3 reads CAPSVGATKQVNYGYTF. CDR3 DNA sequence: TGCGCCCCCTCAGTGGGAGCGACTAAACAGGTTAACTATGGCTACACCTTC.

This chain links TRBV20-1 with TRBJ2-3, with TRBD2 identical over 8 bases. V shed 7 bases and J 8 bases; nucleotides not matched to a gene: 14. The germline gives CDR1 DFQATT, CDR2 SNEGSKA (reference sequence). The CDR3 has 14 residues. For the CDR3, the DNA is TGCAGTGGATTCCTGGCGGGGGGCAAGGGTACGCAGTATTTT. Residues: CSGFLAGGKGTQYF.

The chain combines TRBV2 with TRBJ2-2; 7 bases match TRBD1. The CDR3 spans 13 residues. The V gene end was trimmed by 8 bases and the J gene end by 2 bases; junction bases not matched to a gene: 2. The germline gives CDR1 SNHLY, CDR2 FYNNEI. The CDR3 DNA sequence: TGTGCCAGCGGACAGGATAACACCGGGGAGCTGTTTTTT. Encoded protein: CASGQDNTGELFF.

The chain recombines TRBV5-1 with TRBJ1-6; D gene ambiguous. The CDR3 length is 12 residues. Germline loops: CDR1 SGHRS, CDR2 YFSETQ. Trimming stripped 7 bases from V and 6 bases from J, with 8 bases between. CDR3 amino acids: CASAVSNSPLHF. The CDR3 DNA is TGCGCCAGCGCAGTCAGTAATTCACCCCTCCACTTT.

The chain has TRBV18 and TRBJ2-7; tentatively, D is TRBD1 (5 bases). The CDR3 has 15 residues. Trimming left V 3 bases short and J 0 bases short, with 12 bases between. CDR1 KGHSH and CDR2 LQKENI come from the germline V gene. CDR3 DNA: TGTGCCAGCTCACCCGGCAGGGCGAGCTCCTACGAGCAGTACGTC. As protein: CASSPGRASSYEQYV.

This clonotype came up many times. The J gene is TRBJ2-5, the V gene TRBV10-3; TRBD2 agrees at 7 bases. With V trimmed by 5 bases and J by 5 bases, 5 bases remained unmatched. The length of the CDR3 is 13 residues. Germline V gene lookup returns CDR1 ENHRY and CDR2 SYGVKD. The CDR3 protein is CAISFREGETQYF. The DNA for the CDR3 is TGTGCCATCAGTTTCAGGGAGGGGGAGACCCAGTACTTC.

The V and J genes are TRBV7-9 and TRBJ2-2; D not resolved. CDR3 size: 13 residues. V lost 8 bases and J 4 bases, leaving 11 bases between the germline ends. Germline V gene data show CDR1 as SEHNR and CDR2 as FQNEAQ (reference sequence). CDR3 protein: CASPVRPTGELFF. Here the CDR3 DNA reads TGTGCCAGCCCTGTCAGGCCCACCGGGGAGCTGTTTTTT.

This clonotype was observed a few times. The chain employs TRBV20-1 and TRBJ1-6; D may be TRBD1 (5 bases). Germline CDR1 DFQATT, CDR2 SNEGSKA (reference sequence). The CDR3 loop spans 14 amino acids. Trimming removed 6 bases at V and 7 bases at J, with 16 bases between. The CDR3 DNA reads TGCAGTGCCTCTCAGGGAGTTTGGAATTCACCCCTCCACTTT. Translated: CSASQGVWNSPLHF.

Only a few counts were recorded for this clonotype. The chain combines TRBV14 with TRBJ1-1; D gene uncertain. The CDR3 contains 14 residues. Germline V CDR1 and CDR2: SGHDN, FVKESK. The ends were cut back, 1 base at V and 1 base at J, with 7 bases in the middle. CDR3 residues: CASSQGSWNTEAFF. DNA of the CDR3: TGTGCCAGCAGCCAAGGATCGTGGAACACTGAAGCTTTCTTT.

The CDR3 DNA sequence: TGTGCCATCACCAACCCGGACAGGGGCTCTGGGGCCAACGTCCTGACTTTC. Residues: CAITNPDRGSGANVLTF. The chain uses TRBV10-3 and TRBJ2-6; 9 bases align to TRBD1. The CDR3 runs 17 residues. With 7 bases clipped from V and 0 bases from J, the junction kept 7 bases outside the gene matches. Germline V lookup: CDR1 ENHRY, CDR2 SYGVKD.

This clonotype was seen more than once but under ten times. The chain joins TRBV9 to TRBJ2-7; 9 positions agree with TRBD2. The CDR3 loop spans 15 amino acids. The germline V gene encodes CDR1 SGDLS and CDR2 YYNGEE. V trimming: 0 bases; J trimming: 2 bases; junction bases outside the gene matches: 3. The CDR3 here is CASSVEAGGPYEQYF. DNA of the CDR3: TGTGCCAGCAGCGTAGAGGCGGGGGGGCCCTACGAGCAGTACTTC.

The genes are TRBV4-2 and TRBJ2-3, with D perhaps being TRBD1 or TRBD2 (5 bases each). The V gene lost 1 base and the J gene lost 3 bases, with 8 bases spanning the gap. This CDR3 has 14 residues. Germline CDR1 LGHNA, CDR2 YNFKEQ. The chain's CDR3 is CASSQGGKTDTQYF. As DNA, the CDR3 is TGTGCCAGCAGCCAAGGGGGGAAGACAGATACGCAGTATTTT.